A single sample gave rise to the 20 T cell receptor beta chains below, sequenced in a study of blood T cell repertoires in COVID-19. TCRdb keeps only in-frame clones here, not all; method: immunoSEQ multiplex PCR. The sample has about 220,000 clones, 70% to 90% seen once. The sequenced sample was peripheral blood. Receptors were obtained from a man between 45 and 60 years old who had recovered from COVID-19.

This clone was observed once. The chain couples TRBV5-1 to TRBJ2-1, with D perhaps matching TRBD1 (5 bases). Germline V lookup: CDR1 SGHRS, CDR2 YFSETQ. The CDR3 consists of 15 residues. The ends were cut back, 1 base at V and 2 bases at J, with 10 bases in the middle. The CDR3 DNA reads TGCGCCAGCAGCTTGCAGTCGACAGCCTACAATGAGCAGTTCTTC. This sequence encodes CASSLQSTAYNEQFF.

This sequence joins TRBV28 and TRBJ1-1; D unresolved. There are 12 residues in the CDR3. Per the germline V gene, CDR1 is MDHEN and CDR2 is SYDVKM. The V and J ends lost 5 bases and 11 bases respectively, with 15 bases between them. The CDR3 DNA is TGTGCCAGCAGTCGCCGTAACACGAGGGCTTTCTTT. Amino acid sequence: CASSRRNTRAFF. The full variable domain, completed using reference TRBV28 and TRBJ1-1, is DVKVTQSSRYLVKRTGEKVFLECVQDMDHENMFWYRQDPGLGLRLIYFSYDVKMKEKGDIPEGYSVSREKKERFSLILESASTNQTSMYLCASSRRNTRAFFGQGTRLTVV.

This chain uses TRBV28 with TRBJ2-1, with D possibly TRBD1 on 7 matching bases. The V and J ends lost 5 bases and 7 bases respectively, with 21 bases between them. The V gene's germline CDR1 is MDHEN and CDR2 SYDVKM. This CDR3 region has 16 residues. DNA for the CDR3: TGTGCCAGCAGTCCACCTATCTCGACAGGGAGGAATGAGCAGTTCTTC. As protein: CASSPPISTGRNEQFF.

The CDR3: CAISGREWSGSYAGELFF. The CDR3 DNA reads as TGTGCCATCAGTGGGCGTGAATGGAGCGGGAGTTACGCCGGGGAGCTGTTTTTT. This chain connects TRBV10-3 to TRBJ2-2, with TRBD2 matching over 8 bases. CDR1 ENHRY and CDR2 SYGVKD come from the germline V gene. Germline trimming cut 4 bases from V and 6 bases from J; bases unmatched to any gene: 16. The CDR3 sequence is 18 residues long.

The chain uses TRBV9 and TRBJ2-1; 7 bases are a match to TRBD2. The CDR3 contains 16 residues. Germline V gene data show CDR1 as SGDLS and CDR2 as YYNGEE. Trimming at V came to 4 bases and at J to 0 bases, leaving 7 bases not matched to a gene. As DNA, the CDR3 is TGTGCCAGCAGCCTCACCGGCGGGAGCTCCTACAATGAGCAGTTCTTC. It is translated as CASSLTGGSSYNEQFF. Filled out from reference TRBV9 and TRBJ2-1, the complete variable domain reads DSGVTQTPKHLITATGQRVTLRCSPRSGDLSVYWYQQSLDQGLQFLIQYYNGEERAKGNILERFSAQQFPDLHSELNLSSLELGDSALYFCASSLTGGSSYNEQFFGPGTRLTVL.

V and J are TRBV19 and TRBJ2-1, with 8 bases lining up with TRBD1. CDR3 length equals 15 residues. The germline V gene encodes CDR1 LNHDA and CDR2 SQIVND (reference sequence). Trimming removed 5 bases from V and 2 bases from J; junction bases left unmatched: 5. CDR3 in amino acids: CASSSGRGPYNEQFF. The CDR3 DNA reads TGTGCCAGTAGTTCGGGCAGGGGGCCCTACAATGAGCAGTTCTTC.

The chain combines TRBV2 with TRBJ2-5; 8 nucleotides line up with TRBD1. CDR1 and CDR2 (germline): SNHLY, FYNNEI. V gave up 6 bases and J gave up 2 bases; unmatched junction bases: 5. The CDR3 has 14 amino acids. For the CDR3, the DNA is TGTGCCAGCAGGACAGGGGCGAGACAAGAGACCCAGTACTTC. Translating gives CASRTGARQETQYF.

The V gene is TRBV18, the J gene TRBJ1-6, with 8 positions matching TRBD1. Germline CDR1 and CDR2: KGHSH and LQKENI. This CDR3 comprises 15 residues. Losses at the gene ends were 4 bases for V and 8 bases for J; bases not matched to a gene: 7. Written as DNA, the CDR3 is TGTGCCAGCTCACGAGCAGGGGGCGGAGATTCACCCCTCCACTTT. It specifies CASSRAGGGDSPLHF.

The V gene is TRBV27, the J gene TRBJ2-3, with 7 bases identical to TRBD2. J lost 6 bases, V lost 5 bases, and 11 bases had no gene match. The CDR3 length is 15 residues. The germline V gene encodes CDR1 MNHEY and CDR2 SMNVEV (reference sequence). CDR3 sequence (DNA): TGTGCCAGCAGTCCTAGGACTAGTATAGCCGATACGCAGTATTTT. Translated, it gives CASSPRTSIADTQYF.

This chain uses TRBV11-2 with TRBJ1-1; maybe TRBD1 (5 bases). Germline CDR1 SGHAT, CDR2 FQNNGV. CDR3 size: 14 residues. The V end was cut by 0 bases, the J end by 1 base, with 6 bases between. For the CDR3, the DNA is TGTGCCAGCAGCTTAGATCAGGGGAACACTGAAGCTTTCTTT. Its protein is CASSLDQGNTEAFF.

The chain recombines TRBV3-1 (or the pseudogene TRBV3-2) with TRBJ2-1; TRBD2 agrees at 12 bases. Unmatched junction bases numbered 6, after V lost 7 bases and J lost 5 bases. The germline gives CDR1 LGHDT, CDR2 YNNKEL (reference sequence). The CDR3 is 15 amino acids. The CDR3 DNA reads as TGTGCCAGCACCTCTAGCGGGAGGGCCGACAATGAGCAGTTCTTC. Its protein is CASTSSGRADNEQFF.

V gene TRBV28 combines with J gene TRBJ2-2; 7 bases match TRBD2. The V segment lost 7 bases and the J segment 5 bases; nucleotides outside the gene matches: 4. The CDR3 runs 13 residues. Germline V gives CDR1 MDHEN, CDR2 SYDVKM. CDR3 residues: CASKIGGTGELFF. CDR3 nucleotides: TGTGCCAGCAAAATCGGGGGGACCGGGGAGCTGTTTTTT. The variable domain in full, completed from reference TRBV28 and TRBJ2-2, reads DVKVTQSSRYLVKRTGEKVFLECVQDMDHENMFWYRQDPGLGLRLIYFSYDVKMKEKGDIPEGYSVSREKKERFSLILESASTNQTSMYLCASKIGGTGELFFGEGSRLTVL.

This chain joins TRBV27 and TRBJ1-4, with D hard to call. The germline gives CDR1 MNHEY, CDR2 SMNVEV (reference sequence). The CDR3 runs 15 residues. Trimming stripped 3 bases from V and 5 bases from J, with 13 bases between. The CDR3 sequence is CASSFLALENEKLFF. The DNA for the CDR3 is TGTGCCAGCAGTTTTTTGGCCCTCGAAAATGAAAAACTGTTTTTT. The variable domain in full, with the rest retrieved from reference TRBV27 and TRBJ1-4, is EAQVTQNPRYLITVTGKKLTVTCSQNMNHEYMSWYRQDPGLGLRQIYYSMNVEVTDKGDVPEGYKVSRKEKRNFPLILESPSPNQTSLYFCASSFLALENEKLFFGSGTQLSVL.

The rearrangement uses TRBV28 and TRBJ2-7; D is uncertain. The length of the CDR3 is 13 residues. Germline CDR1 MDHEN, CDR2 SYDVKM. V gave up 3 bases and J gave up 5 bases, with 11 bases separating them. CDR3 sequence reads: CASSFVSPDEQYF. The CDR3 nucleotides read TGTGCCAGCAGTTTTGTAAGCCCGGACGAGCAGTACTTC. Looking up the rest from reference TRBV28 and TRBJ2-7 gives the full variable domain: DVKVTQSSRYLVKRTGEKVFLECVQDMDHENMFWYRQDPGLGLRLIYFSYDVKMKEKGDIPEGYSVSREKKERFSLILESASTNQTSMYLCASSFVSPDEQYFGPGTRLTVT.

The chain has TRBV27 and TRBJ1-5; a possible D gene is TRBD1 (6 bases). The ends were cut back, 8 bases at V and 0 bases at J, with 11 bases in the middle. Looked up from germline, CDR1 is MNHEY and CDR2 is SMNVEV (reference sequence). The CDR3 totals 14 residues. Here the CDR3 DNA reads TGTGCCAGCGGCTGGGACAATAGCAATCAGCCCCAGCATTTT. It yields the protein CASGWDNSNQPQHF.

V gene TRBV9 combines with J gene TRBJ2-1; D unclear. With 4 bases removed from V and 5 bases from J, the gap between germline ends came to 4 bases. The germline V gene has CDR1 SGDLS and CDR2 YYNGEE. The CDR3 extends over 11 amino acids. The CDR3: CASSPNNEQFF. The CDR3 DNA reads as TGTGCCAGCAGCCCAAACAATGAGCAGTTCTTC.

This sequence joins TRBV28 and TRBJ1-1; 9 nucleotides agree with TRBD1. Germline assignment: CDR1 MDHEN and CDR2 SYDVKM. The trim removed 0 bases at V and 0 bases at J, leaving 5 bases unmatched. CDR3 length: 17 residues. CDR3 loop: CASSLWGGQGMNTEAFF. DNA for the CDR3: TGTGCCAGCAGTTTATGGGGGGGACAGGGTATGAACACTGAAGCTTTCTTT.

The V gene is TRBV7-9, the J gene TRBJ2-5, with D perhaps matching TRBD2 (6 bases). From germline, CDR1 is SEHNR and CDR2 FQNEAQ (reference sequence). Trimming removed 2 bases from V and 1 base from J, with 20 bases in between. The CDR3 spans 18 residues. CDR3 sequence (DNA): TGTGCCAGCAGCTTATATGTCGGGCCCGGGACTTTCCAAGAGACCCAGTACTTC. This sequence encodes CASSLYVGPGTFQETQYF.

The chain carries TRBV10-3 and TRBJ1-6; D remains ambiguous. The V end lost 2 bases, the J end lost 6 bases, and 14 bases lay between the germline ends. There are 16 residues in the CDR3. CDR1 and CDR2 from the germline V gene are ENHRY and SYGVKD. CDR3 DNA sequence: TGTGCCATCAGTGAGATGGCAGGCCGAGTTAATTCACCCCTCCACTTT. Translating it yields CAISEMAGRVNSPLHF.

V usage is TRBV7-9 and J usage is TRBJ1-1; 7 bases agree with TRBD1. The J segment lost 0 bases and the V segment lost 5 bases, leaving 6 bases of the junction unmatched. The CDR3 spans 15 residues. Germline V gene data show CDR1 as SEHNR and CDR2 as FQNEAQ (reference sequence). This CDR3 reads CASSRQGGVNTEAFF. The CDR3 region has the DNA TGTGCCAGCAGCCGACAGGGCGGAGTGAACACTGAAGCTTTCTTT.